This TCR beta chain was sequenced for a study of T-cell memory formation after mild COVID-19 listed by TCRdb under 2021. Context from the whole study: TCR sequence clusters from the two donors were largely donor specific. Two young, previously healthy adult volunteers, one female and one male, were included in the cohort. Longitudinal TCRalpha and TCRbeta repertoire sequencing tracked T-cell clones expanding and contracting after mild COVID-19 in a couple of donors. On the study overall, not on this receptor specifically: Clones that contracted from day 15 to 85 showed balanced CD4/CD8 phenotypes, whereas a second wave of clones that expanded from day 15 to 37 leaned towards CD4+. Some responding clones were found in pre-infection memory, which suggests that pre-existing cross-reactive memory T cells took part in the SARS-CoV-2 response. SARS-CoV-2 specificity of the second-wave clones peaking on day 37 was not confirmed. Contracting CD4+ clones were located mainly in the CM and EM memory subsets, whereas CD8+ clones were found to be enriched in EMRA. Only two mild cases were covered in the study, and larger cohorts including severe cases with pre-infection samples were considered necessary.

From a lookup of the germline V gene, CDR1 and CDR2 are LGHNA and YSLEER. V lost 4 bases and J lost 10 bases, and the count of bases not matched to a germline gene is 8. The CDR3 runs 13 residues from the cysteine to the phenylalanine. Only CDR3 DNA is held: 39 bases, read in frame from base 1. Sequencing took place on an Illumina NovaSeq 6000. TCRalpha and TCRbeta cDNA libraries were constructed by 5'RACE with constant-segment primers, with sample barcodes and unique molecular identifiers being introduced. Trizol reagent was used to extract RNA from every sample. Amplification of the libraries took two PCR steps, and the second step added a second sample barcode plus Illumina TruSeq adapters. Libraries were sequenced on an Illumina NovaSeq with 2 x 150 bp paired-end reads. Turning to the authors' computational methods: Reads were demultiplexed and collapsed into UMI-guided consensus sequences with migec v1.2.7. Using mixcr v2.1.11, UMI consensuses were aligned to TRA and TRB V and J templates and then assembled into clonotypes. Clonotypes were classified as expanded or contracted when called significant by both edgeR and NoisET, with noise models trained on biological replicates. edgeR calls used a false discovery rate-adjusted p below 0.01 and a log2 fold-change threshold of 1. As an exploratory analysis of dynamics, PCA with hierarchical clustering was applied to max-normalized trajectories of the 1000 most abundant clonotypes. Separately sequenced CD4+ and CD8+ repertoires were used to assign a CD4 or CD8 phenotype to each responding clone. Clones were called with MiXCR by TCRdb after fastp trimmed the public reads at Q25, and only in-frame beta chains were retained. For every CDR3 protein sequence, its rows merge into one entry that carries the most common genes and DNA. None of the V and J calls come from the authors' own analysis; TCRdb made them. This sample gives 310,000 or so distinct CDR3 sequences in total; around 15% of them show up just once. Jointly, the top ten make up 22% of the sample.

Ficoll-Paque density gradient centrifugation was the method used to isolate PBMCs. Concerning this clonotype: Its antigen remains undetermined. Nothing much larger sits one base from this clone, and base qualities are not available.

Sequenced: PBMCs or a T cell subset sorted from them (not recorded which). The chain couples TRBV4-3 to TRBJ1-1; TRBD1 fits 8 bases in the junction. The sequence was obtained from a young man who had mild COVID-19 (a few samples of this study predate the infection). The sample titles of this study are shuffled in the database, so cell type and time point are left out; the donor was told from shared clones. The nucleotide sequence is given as TGCGCCAGCAGCCTTGGGACAGGCGATGGAGCTTTCTTT. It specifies CASSLGTGDGAFF.